Listed here is a single T cell receptor (beta chain). Authors' methods: Cell counts per sample came from amplifying reference gene primers. The table came from immunoSEQ multiplex PCR; TCRdb's copy has only in-frame clones and leaves some out. V and J calls and clone size are copied from that table; D and trimming were computed from the DNA. The sample shows roughly 180,000 clones, more than 65% of them seen only once. CDR3 length: 15 amino acids. The J segment lost 3 bases and the V segment lost 4 bases, leaving 4 bases of the junction unmatched. CDR1 and CDR2 from the germline V gene are ENHRY and SYGVKD. The source of the sample is a study of blood T cell repertoires in COVID-19.

The sequenced material came from peripheral blood. This clonotype originated in a woman aged 60-70 years with COVID-19, enrolled during active disease. The rearrangement uses TRBV10-3 and TRBJ2-2; 8 positions agree with TRBD2. The CDR3 loop reads CAISVFSGDTGELFF. The CDR3 DNA sequence: TGTGCCATCAGTGTTTTTAGCGGGGACACCGGGGAGCTGTTTTTT.